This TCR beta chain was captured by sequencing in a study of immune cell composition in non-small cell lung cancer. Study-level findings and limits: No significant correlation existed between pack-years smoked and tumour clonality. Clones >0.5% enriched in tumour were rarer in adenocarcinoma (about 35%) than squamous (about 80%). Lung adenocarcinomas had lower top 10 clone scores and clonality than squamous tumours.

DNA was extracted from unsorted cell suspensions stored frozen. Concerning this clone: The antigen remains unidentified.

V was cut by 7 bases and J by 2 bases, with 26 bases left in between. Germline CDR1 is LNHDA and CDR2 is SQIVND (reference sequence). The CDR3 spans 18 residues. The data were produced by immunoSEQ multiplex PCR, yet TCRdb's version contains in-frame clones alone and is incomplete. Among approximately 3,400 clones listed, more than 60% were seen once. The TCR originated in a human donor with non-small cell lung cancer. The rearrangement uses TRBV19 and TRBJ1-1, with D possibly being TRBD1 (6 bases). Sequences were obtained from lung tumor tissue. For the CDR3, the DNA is TGTGCCAGTACCATCATCTTGGGGACAACGAACCTAAACACTGAAGCTTTCTTT. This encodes CASTIILGTTNLNTEAFF.